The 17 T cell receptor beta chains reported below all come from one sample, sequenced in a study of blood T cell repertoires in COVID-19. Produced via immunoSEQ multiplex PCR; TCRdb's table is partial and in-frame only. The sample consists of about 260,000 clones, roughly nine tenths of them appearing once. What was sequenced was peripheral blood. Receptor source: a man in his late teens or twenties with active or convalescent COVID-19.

CDR3 sequence reads: CASSPGEFQFF. For the CDR3, the DNA is TGTGCCAGCTCACCAGGGGAGTTTCAGTTCTTC. This rearrangement joins TRBV18 to TRBJ2-1; D is perhaps TRBD2 (5 bases). With 2 bases removed from V and 13 bases from J, the gap between germline ends came to 9 bases. This CDR3 has 11 amino acids. Germline CDR1 KGHSH, CDR2 LQKENI.

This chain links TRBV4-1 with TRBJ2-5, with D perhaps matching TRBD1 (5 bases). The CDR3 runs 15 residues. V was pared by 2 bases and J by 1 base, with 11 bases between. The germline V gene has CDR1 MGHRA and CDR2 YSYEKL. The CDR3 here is CASSQLRTLQETQYF. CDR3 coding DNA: TGCGCCAGCAGCCAACTTCGGACACTCCAAGAGACCCAGTACTTC.

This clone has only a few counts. The CDR3 protein is CASSWDRDEQYF. CDR3 sequence (DNA): TGTGCCAGCAGTTGGGACAGGGACGAGCAGTACTTC. V and J are TRBV6-1 and TRBJ2-7; 9 bases fit TRBD1. V trimming: 5 bases; J trimming: 5 bases; junction bases outside the gene matches: 1. The CDR3 totals 12 residues. Germline CDR1 MNHNS, CDR2 SASEGT.

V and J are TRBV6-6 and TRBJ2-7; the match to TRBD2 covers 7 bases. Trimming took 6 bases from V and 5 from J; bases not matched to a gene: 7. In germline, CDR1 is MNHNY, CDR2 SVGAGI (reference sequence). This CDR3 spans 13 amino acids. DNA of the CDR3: TGTGCCAGCAGCGGACTAGTCGAGGACGAGCAGTACTTC. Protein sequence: CASSGLVEDEQYF.

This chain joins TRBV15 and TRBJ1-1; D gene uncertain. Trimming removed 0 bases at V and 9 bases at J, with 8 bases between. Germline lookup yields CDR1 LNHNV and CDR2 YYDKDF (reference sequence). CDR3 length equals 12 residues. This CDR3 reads CATSRDAVQAFF. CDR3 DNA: TGTGCCACCAGCAGAGATGCGGTCCAAGCTTTCTTT.

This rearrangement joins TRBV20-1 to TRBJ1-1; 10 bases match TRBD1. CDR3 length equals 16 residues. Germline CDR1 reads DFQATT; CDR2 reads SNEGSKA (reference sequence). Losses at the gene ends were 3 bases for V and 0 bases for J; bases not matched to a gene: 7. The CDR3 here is CSASARTGGMNTEAFF. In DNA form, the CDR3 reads TGCAGTGCTAGTGCTCGGACAGGGGGAATGAACACTGAAGCTTTCTTT.

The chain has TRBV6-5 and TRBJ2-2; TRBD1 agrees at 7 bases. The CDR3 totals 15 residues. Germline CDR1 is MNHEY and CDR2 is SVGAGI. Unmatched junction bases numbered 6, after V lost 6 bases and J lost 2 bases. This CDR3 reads CASRKGQDNTGELFF. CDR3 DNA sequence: TGTGCCAGCAGAAAAGGACAGGATAACACCGGGGAGCTGTTTTTT.

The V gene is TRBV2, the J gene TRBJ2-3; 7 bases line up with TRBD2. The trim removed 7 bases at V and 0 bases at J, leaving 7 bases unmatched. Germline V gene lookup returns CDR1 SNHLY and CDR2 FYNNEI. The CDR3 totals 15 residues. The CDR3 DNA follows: TGTGCCAGCATAGGGCTAGCGGCTAGCACAGATACGCAGTATTTT. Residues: CASIGLAASTDTQYF.

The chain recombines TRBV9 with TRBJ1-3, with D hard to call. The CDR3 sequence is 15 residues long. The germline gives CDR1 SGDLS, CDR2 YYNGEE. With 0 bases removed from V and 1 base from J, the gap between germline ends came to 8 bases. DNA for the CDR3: TGTGCCAGCAGCGTAGAGTCGGGTTCTGGAAACACCATATATTTT. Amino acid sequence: CASSVESGSGNTIYF.

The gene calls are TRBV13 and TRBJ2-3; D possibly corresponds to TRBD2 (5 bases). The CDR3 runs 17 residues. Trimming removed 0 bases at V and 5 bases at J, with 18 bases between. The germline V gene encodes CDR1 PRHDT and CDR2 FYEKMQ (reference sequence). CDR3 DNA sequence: TGTGCCAGCAGCTTAGGGTTATACTCACCCCGGGGAGATACGCAGTATTTT. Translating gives CASSLGLYSPRGDTQYF. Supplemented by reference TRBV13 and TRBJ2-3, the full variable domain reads AAGVIQSPRHLIKEKRETATLKCYPIPRHDTVYWYQQGPGQDPQFLISFYEKMQSDKGSIPDRFSAQQFSDYHSELNMSSLELGDSALYFCASSLGLYSPRGDTQYFGPGTRLTVL.

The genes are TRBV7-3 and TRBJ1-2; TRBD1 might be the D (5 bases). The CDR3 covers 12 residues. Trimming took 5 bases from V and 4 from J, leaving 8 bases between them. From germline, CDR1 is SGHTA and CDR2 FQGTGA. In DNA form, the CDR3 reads TGTGCCAGCAGCGAAAGGGGCTATGGCTACACCTTC. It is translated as CASSERGYGYTF.

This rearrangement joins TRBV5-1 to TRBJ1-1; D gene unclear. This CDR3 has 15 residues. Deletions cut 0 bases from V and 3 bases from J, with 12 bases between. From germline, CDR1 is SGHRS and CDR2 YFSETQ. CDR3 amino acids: CASSLDTTRDTEAFF. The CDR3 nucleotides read TGCGCCAGCAGCTTGGATACCACCCGGGACACTGAAGCTTTCTTT.

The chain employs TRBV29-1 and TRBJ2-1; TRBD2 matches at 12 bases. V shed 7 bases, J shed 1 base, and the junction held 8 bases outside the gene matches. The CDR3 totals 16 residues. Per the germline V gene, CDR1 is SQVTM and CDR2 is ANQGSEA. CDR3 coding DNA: TGCAGCGGACAGGGGACTAGCGGGCAATCCTACAATGAGCAGTTCTTC. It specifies CSGQGTSGQSYNEQFF.

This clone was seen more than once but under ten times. The CDR3 coding sequence is TGTGCCAGCAGCACCCAGCGGGACACTGAAGCTTTCTTT. Protein sequence: CASSTQRDTEAFF. The chain is built from TRBV9 and TRBJ1-1, with D unresolved. CDR1 is SGDLS, CDR2 YYNGEE, per germline. This CDR3 contains 13 residues. Deletions cut 4 bases from V and 3 bases from J, with 10 bases between.

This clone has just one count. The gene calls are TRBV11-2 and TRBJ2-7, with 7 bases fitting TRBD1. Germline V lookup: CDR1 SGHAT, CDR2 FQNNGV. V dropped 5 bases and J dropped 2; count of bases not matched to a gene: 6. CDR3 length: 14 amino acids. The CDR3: CASSAPGGPYEQYF. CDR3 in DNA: TGTGCCAGCAGCGCCCCAGGGGGTCCCTACGAGCAGTACTTC.

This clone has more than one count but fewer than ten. CDR3 in amino acids: CASSQGISGSSYEQYF. The CDR3 DNA sequence: TGTGCCAGCAGCCAAGGAATTAGCGGGAGTTCATACGAGCAGTACTTC. The chain links TRBV3-1 (or the pseudogene TRBV3-2) to TRBJ2-7, with TRBD2 matching over 9 bases. The CDR3 is 16 residues long. J gave up 4 bases and V 1 base, and 8 bases lay outside the gene matches. The germline gives CDR1 LGHDT, CDR2 YNNKEL (reference sequence).

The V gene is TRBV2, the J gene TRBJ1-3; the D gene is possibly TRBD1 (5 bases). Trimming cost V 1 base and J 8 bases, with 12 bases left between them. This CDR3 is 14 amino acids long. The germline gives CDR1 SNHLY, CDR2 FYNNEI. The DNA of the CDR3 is TGTGCCAGCAGTGAAGAGGCAGGGCTATACACCATATATTTT. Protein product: CASSEEAGLYTIYF.